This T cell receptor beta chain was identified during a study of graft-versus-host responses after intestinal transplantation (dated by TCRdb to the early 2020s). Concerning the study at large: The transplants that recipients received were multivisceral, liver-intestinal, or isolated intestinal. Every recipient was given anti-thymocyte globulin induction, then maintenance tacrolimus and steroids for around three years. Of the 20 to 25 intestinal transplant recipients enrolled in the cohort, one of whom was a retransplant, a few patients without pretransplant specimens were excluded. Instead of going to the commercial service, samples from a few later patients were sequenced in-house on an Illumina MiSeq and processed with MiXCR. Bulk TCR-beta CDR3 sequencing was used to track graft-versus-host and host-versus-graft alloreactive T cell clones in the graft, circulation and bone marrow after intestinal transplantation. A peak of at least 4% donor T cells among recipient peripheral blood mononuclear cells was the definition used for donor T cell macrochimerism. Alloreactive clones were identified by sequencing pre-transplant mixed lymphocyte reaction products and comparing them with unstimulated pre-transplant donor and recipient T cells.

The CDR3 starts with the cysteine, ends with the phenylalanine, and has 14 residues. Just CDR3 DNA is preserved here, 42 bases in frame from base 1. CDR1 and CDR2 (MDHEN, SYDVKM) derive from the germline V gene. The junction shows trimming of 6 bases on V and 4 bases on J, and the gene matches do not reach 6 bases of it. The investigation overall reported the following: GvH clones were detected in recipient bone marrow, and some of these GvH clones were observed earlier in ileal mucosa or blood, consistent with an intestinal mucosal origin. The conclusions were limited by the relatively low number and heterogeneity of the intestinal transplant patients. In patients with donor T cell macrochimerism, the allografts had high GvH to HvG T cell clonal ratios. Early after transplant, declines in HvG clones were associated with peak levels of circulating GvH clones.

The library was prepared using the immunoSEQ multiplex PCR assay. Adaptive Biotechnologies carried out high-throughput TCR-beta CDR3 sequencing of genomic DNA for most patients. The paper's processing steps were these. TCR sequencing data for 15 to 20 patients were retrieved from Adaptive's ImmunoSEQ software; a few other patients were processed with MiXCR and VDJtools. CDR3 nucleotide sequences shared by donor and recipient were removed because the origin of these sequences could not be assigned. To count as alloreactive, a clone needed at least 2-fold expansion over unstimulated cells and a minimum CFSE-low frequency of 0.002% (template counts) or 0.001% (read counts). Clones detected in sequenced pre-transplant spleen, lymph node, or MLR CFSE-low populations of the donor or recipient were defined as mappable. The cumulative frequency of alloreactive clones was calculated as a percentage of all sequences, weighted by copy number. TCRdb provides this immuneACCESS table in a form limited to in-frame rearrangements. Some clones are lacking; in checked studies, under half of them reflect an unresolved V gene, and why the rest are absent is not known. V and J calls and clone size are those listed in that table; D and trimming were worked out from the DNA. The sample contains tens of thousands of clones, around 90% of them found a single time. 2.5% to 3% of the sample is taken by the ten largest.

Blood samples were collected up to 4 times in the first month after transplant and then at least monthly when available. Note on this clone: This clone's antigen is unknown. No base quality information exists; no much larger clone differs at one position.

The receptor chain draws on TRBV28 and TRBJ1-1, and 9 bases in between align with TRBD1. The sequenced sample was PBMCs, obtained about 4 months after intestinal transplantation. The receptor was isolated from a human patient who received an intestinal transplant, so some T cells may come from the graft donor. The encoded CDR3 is CASSKTGGITEAFF. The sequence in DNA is TGTGCCAGCAGCAAGACAGGGGGTATCACTGAAGCTTTCTTT.